The 5 T cell receptor beta chains listed next were all sequenced from one sample in a study of T cell repertoires in ileal Crohn's disease. This table comes from immunoSEQ multiplex PCR, and its TCRdb copy is limited to in-frame clones, with some not included. The sample has 13,000 to 15,000 clones; roughly 80% are singletons. Source material: ileal tissue. The receptors come from an adult with Crohn's disease.

This sequence joins TRBV28 and TRBJ2-2; TRBD1 aligns across 7 bases. The CDR3 is 16 residues long. Germline assignment: CDR1 MDHEN and CDR2 SYDVKM. The junction had 12 bases not matched to a gene; V was cut back by 11 bases and J by 0 bases. The CDR3 reads CASIPGGQTNTGELFF. CDR3 nucleotides: TGTGCCTCGATTCCAGGGGGACAGACGAACACCGGGGAGCTGTTTTTT. The full variable domain, rest sourced from reference TRBV28 and TRBJ2-2, is DVKVTQSSRYLVKRTGEKVFLECVQDMDHENMFWYRQDPGLGLRLIYFSYDVKMKEKGDIPEGYSVSREKKERFSLILESASTNQTSMYLCASIPGGQTNTGELFFGEGSRLTVL.

This chain connects TRBV29-1 to TRBJ2-1; tentative D call: TRBD2 (6 bases). Germline values: CDR1 SQVTM, CDR2 ANQGSEA. The V and J ends lost 6 bases and 11 bases respectively, with 14 bases between them. The CDR3 is made up of 11 amino acids. CDR3 residues: CSVHRDSKQFF. Here the CDR3 DNA reads TGCAGCGTCCACCGGGACTCAAAGCAGTTCTTC.

This sequence joins TRBV27 and TRBJ2-5; maybe TRBD1 (6 bases). Germline assignment: CDR1 MNHEY and CDR2 SMNVEV (reference sequence). This CDR3 has 18 residues. Trimming took off 4 bases at V and 1 base at J, with 22 bases between the two ends. The CDR3 region has the DNA TGTGCCAGCAGTTCCGAGGGGGAAGTAGGAAACTCCCAAGAGACCCAGTACTTC. It specifies CASSSEGEVGNSQETQYF.

The chain couples TRBV7-6 to TRBJ2-1, with a possible D match to TRBD2 (7 bases). V dropped 0 bases and J dropped 9 bases, with 18 bases sitting between them. Germline V gene data show CDR1 as SGHVS and CDR2 as FNYEAQ. This CDR3 comprises 16 residues. The chain's CDR3 is CASSLAGGGGQAEQFF. The CDR3 DNA follows: TGTGCCAGCAGCTTAGCTGGTGGGGGGGGACAAGCTGAGCAGTTCTTC.

A single count supports this clone. The rearrangement uses TRBV5-4 and TRBJ1-1; TRBD1 matches 7 bases. CDR3 length equals 15 residues. V lost 3 bases and J lost 5; bases outside the gene matches: 10. Per germline, CDR1 SGHNT and CDR2 YYREEE (reference sequence). Written as DNA, the CDR3 is TGTGCCAGCAGCTCCGGGGGCAGGGGGACTACTGAAGCTTTCTTT. Translated, it gives CASSSGGRGTTEAFF.